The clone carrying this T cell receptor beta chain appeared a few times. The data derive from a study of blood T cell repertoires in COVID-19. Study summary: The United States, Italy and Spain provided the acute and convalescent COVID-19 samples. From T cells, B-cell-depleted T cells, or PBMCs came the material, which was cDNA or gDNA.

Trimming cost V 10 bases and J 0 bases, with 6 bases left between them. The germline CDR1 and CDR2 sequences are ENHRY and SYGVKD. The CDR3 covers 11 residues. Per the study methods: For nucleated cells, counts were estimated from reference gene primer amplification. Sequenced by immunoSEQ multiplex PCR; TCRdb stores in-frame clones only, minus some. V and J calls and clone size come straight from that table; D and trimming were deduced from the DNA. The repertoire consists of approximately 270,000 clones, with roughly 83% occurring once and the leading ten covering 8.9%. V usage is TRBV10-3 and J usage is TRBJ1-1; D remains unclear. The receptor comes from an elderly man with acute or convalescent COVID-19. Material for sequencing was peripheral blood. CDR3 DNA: TGTGCCACCCTTGTGAACACTGAAGCTTTCTTT. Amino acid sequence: CATLVNTEAFF.